The 12 T cell receptor beta chains below come from one sample, sequenced in a study of T-cell memory formation after mild COVID-19 (dated by TCRdb to about 2021). The library relied on 5' RACE. Sequencing took place on an Illumina NovaSeq 6000. Through fastp at Q25 and MiXCR, TCRdb rebuilt clones from the public reads, retaining in-frame beta chains. Each entry is one CDR3 protein sequence, shown with its most common DNA and genes. The sample data list 450,000 to 650,000 distinct CDR3 sequences, and about a fifth of these were observed just once. The top ten clones comprise around 8.4% of the sample. What was sequenced was PBMCs or a T cell subset sorted from them (not recorded which). The receptor source for this set is an adult woman who had mild COVID-19 (a few samples of this study predate the infection). The sample titles of this study are shuffled in the database, so cell type and time point are left out; the donor was told from shared clones.

The genes are TRBV3-1 and TRBJ1-1; tentatively, D is TRBD1 (5 bases). Germline values: CDR1 LGHDT, CDR2 YNNKEL (reference sequence). The CDR3 is 16 residues long. V was clipped by 1 base and J by 8 bases, with 20 bases between them. Here the CDR3 reads CASSQVPGARHREAFF. The DNA of the CDR3 is TGTGCCAGCAGCCAAGTCCCTGGGGCAAGGCACCGGGAAGCTTTCTTT.

This chain uses TRBV7-8 with TRBJ2-3; tentative D call: TRBD1 (5 bases). Looked up from germline, CDR1 is SGHVS and CDR2 is FQNEAQ. There are 15 residues in the CDR3. V lost 5 bases, J lost 2 bases, and 14 bases lay in between. The DNA of the CDR3 is TGTGCCAGCAGCCTAGGACAAGTGATCACAGATACGCAGTATTTT. It codes for CASSLGQVITDTQYF. The variable domain in full, with the rest retrieved from reference TRBV7-8 and TRBJ2-3, is GAGVSQSPRYKVAKRGQDVALRCDPISGHVSLFWYQQALGQGPEFLTYFQNEAQLDKSGLPSDRFFAERPEGSVSTLKIQRTQQEDSAVYLCASSLGQVITDTQYFGPGTRLTVL.

In its sample, this clonotype was seen a few times. The V gene is TRBV6-5, the J gene TRBJ2-7; 10 bases are a match to TRBD2. V gave up 6 bases and J gave up 7 bases; unmatched junction bases: 9. The CDR3 is 14 amino acids. CDR1 is MNHEY and CDR2 is SVGAGI in the germline V gene. The CDR3 DNA sequence: TGTGCCAGCAGCCCCGGACTAGCGGTGAGAGAGCAGTACTTC. It translates to CASSPGLAVREQYF.

DNA of the CDR3: TGTGCCAGCAGCCAGTGGATTTTAAGTTTGGCGGATACGCAGTATTTT. It yields the protein CASSQWILSLADTQYF. V usage is TRBV14 and J usage is TRBJ2-3, with no clear D. The CDR3 contains 16 residues. Trimming pared 3 bases from V and 6 bases from J, leaving 19 bases between. Germline V gives CDR1 SGHDN, CDR2 FVKESK.

V gene TRBV24-1 combines with J gene TRBJ2-3; 8 nucleotides line up with TRBD2. V was clipped by 9 bases and J by 6 bases; unmatched bases: 16. CDR3 size: 16 residues. Germline-derived CDR1 and CDR2 are KGHDR and SFDVKD. CDR3 protein: CATSSPAAGVGDTQYF. The DNA of the CDR3 is TGTGCCACCTCCTCCCCGGCAGCGGGGGTGGGGGATACGCAGTATTTT.

This chain joins TRBV10-3 and TRBJ1-2; D unresolved. Per germline, CDR1 ENHRY and CDR2 SYGVKD. V was trimmed by 4 bases and J by 0 bases, leaving 9 bases between them. This CDR3 is 14 amino acids long. CDR3 nucleotides: TGTGCCATCAGTGGAGATACGGCTAACTATGGCTACACCTTC. Translated: CAISGDTANYGYTF.

The chain couples TRBV19 to TRBJ2-7, with 7 bases lining up with TRBD1. J gave up 0 bases and V 4 bases, and 6 bases lay outside the gene matches. Per germline, CDR1 LNHDA and CDR2 SQIVND (reference sequence). This CDR3 is 15 amino acids long. Here the CDR3 reads CASSTTGSVSYEQYF. CDR3 in DNA: TGTGCCAGTAGTACGACAGGGAGTGTCTCCTACGAGCAGTACTTC.

This clonotype appeared a few times. V is TRBV15 and J is TRBJ1-4; tentatively, D is TRBD1 (5 bases). Deletions cut 5 bases from V and 2 bases from J, with 15 bases between. Germline CDR1 and CDR2: LNHNV and YYDKDF (reference sequence). The CDR3 runs 16 residues. The CDR3 DNA sequence: TGTGCCACCAGCCCAAAGAGGGACGTCACTAATGAAAAACTGTTTTTT. This gives the protein CATSPKRDVTNEKLFF.

The V and J genes are TRBV10-3 and TRBJ1-2; TRBD1 is a possible D gene (5 bases). V gave up 10 bases and J gave up 1 base, with 13 bases separating them. The CDR3 has 13 residues. CDR1 is ENHRY and CDR2 is SYGVKD in the germline V gene. CDR3 residues: CATSQDSNYGYTF. The CDR3 DNA reads as TGTGCCACCTCCCAAGACAGTAACTATGGCTACACCTTC.

The rearrangement links TRBV3-1 to TRBJ2-2; 7 bases are a match to TRBD1. CDR1 and CDR2 from the germline V gene are LGHDT and YNNKEL (reference sequence). This CDR3 is 16 amino acids long. V gave up 2 bases and J gave up 6 bases; unmatched junction bases: 9. CDR3 sequence (DNA): TGTGCCAGCAGCCAAAGAGGTCAGGGGGTCTCCGGGGAGCTGTTTTTT. Translation gives CASSQRGQGVSGELFF.

The table lists this clonotype with a few counts. The V call is TRBV24-1, the J call TRBJ2-3; D is possibly TRBD1 (5 bases). V lost 6 bases and J 0 bases, leaving 9 bases between the germline ends. Germline CDR1 and CDR2: KGHDR and SFDVKD. The CDR3 runs 14 residues. The CDR3 nucleotides are TGTGCCACCAGTAGTAGGGGAAGCACAGATACGCAGTATTTT. It encodes CATSSRGSTDTQYF.

Comments on this clonotype: The germline gene is not matched at one end of the junction; a read error may be the cause. The gene calls are TRBV5-1 and TRBJ1-2, with TRBD1 as a possible D gene (5 bases). CDR3 length equals 15 residues. From germline, CDR1 is SGHRS and CDR2 YFSETQ. CDR3 in amino acids: CASSTWTEPLQVPDF. DNA for the CDR3: TGCGCCAGCAGCACATGGACGGAACCTCTACAGGTGCCCGACTTC.